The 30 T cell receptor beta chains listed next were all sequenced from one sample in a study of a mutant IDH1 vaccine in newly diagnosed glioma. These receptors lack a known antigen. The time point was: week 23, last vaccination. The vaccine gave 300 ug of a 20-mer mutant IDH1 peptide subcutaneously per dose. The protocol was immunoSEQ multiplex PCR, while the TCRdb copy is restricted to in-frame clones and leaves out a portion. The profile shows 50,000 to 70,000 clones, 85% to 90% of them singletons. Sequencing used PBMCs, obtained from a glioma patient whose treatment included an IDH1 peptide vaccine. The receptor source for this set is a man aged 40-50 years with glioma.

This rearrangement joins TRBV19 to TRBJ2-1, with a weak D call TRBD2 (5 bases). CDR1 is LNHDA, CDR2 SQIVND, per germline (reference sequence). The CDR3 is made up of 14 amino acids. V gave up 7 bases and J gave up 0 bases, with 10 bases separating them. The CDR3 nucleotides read TGTGCCAGTACTAGTGGGAGCTCCTACAATGAGCAGTTCTTC. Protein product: CASTSGSSYNEQFF.

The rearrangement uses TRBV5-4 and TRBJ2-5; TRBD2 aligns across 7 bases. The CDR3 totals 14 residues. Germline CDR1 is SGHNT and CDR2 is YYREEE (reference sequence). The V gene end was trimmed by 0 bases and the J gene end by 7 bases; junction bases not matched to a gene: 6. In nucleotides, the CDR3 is TGTGCCAGCAGCTTGGCGACTAGCTCTCCGACCCAGTACTTC. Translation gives CASSLATSSPTQYF.

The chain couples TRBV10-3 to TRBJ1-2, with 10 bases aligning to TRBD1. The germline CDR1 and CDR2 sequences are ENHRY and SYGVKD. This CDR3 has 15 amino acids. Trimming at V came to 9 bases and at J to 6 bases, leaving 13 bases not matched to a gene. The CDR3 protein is CAIGDRGRVPNGYTF. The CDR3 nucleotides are TGTGCCATTGGGGACAGGGGTAGGGTACCGAATGGCTACACCTTC.

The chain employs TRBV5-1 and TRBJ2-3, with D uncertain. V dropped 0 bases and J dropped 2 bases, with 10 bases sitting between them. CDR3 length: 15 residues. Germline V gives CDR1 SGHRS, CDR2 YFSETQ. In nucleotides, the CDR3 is TGCGCCAGCAGCTTGGGGGCAGGCTACACAGATACGCAGTATTTT. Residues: CASSLGAGYTDTQYF.

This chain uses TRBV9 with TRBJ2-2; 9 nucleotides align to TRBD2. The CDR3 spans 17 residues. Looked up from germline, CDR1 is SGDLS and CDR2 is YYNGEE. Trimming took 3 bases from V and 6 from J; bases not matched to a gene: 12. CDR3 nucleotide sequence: TGTGCCAGCAGCGGTTCTAGCGGGAAGGTAACAGCCGGGGAGCTGTTTTTT. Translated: CASSGSSGKVTAGELFF. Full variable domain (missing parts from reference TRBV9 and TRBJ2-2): DSGVTQTPKHLITATGQRVTLRCSPRSGDLSVYWYQQSLDQGLQFLIQYYNGEERAKGNILERFSAQQFPDLHSELNLSSLELGDSALYFCASSGSSGKVTAGELFFGEGSRLTVL.

The CDR3 coding sequence is TGTGCCAGCAGCTTACGTCTAGCAGAAGAGACCCAGTACTTC. Translated: CASSLRLAEETQYF. The V gene is TRBV7-2, the J gene TRBJ2-5, with a weak D call TRBD2 (5 bases). V was pared by 2 bases and J by 3 bases, with 10 bases between. Germline V gene sequence: CDR1 SGHTA, CDR2 FQGNSA. This CDR3 is 14 amino acids long.

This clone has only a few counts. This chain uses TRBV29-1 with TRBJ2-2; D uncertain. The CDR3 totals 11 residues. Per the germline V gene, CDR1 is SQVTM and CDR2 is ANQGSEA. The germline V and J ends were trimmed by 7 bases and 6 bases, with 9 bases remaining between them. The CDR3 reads CSARAPGELFF. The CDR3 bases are TGCAGCGCGCGAGCCCCCGGGGAGCTGTTTTTT.

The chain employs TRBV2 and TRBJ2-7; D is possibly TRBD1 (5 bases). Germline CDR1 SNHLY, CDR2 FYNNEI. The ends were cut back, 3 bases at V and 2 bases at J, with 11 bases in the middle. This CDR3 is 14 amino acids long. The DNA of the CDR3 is TGTGCCAGCAGTGAGGGCAGGGTCCCCTACGAGCAGTACTTC. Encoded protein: CASSEGRVPYEQYF.

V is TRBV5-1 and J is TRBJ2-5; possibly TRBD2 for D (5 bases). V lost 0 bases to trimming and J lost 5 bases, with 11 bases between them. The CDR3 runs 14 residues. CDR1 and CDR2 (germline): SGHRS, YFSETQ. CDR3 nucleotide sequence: TGCGCCAGCAGCTTGGAGAATAGCGTGGAGACCCAGTACTTC. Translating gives CASSLENSVETQYF.

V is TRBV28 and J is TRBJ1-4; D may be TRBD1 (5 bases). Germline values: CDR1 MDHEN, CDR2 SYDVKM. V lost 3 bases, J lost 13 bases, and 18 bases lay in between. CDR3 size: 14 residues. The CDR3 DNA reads TGTGCCAGCAGTTTGTTTCAGGGATCTAGGAGACTGTTTTTT. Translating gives CASSLFQGSRRLFF.

The CDR3 sequence: CASGLFTGVGYTF. CDR3 nucleotide sequence: TGTGCTAGTGGTTTGTTCACAGGGGTAGGCTACACCTTC. This chain links TRBV12-5 with TRBJ1-2; 7 bases are shared with TRBD1. The CDR3 spans 13 residues. J lost 8 bases, V lost 2 bases, and 5 bases had no gene match. The germline V gene encodes CDR1 LGHNT and CDR2 FRNRAP.

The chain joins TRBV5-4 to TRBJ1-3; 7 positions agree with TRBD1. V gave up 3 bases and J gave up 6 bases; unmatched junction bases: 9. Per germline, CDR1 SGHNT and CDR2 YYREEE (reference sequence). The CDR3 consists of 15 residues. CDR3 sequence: CASSSVSGGANTIYF. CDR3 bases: TGTGCCAGCAGCTCGGTATCAGGGGGTGCAAACACCATATATTTT.

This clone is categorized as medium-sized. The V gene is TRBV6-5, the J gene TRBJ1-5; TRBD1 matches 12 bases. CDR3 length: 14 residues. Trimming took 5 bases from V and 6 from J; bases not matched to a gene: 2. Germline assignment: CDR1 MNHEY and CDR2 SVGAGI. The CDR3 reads CASSPGQGAQPQHF. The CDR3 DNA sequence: TGTGCCAGCAGTCCGGGACAGGGGGCTCAGCCCCAGCATTTT.

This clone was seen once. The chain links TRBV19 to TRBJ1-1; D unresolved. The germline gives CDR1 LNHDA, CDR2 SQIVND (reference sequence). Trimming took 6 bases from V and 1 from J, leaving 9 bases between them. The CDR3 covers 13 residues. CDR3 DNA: TGTGCCAGTAGAGGGCGGGGGAACACTGAAGCTTTCTTT. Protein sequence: CASRGRGNTEAFF. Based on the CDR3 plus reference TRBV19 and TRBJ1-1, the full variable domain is DGGITQSPKYLFRKEGQNVTLSCEQNLNHDAMYWYRQDPGQGLRLIYYSQIVNDFQKGDIAEGYSVSREKKESFPLTVTSAQKNPTAFYLCASRGRGNTEAFFGQGTRLTVV.

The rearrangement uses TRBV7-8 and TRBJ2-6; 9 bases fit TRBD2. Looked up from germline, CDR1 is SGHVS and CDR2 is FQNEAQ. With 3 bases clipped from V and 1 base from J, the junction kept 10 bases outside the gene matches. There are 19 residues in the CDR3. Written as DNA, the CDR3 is TGTGCCAGCAGCTTGGTCGAGAGAGCGGGGGGATCTGGGGCCAACGTCCTGACTTTC. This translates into CASSLVERAGGSGANVLTF.

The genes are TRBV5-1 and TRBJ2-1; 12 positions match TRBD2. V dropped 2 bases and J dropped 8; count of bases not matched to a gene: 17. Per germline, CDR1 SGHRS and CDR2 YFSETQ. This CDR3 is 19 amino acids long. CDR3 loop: CASSLSRLAGDFLPDEQFF. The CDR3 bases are TGCGCCAGCAGCTTATCAAGACTAGCGGGAGATTTTTTGCCAGATGAGCAGTTCTTC.

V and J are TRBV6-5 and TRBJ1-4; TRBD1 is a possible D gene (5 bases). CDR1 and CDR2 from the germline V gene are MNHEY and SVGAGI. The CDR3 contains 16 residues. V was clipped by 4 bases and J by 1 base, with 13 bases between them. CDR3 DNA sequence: TGTGCCAGCAGTTGGGGGATCCTCGGAACTAATGAAAAACTGTTTTTT. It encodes CASSWGILGTNEKLFF.

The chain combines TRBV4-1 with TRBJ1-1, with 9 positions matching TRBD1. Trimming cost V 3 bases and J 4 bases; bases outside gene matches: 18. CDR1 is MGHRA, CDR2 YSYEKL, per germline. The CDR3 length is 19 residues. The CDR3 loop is CASSQAVRNRGRGGTEAFF. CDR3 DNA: TGCGCCAGCAGCCAGGCGGTCCGTAACAGGGGGCGTGGAGGCACTGAAGCTTTCTTT.

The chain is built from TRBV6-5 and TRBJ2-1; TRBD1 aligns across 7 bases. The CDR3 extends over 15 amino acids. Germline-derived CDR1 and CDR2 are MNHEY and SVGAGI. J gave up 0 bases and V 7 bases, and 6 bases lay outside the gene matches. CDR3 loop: CASTRDSFSYNEQFF. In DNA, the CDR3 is TGTGCCAGCACCCGGGACAGCTTCTCCTACAATGAGCAGTTCTTC.

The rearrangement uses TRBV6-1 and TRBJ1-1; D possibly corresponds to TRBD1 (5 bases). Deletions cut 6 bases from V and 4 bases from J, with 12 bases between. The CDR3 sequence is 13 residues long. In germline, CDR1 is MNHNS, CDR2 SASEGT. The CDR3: CASSQRGVTEAFF. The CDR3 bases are TGTGCCAGCAGCCAGAGAGGGGTCACTGAAGCTTTCTTT.

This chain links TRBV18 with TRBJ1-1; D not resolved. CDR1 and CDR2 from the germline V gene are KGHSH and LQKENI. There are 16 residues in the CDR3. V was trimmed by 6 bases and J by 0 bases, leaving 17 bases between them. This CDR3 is CASSLTGLDMNTEAFF. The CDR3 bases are TGTGCCAGCTCGCTTACCGGCCTTGACATGAACACTGAAGCTTTCTTT.

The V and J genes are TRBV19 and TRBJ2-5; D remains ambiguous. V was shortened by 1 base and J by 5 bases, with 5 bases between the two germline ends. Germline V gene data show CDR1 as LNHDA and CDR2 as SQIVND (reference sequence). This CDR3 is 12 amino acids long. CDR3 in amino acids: CASSIGLETQYF. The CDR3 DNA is TGTGCCAGTAGTATAGGGTTGGAGACCCAGTACTTC. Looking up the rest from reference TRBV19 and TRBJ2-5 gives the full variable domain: DGGITQSPKYLFRKEGQNVTLSCEQNLNHDAMYWYRQDPGQGLRLIYYSQIVNDFQKGDIAEGYSVSREKKESFPLTVTSAQKNPTAFYLCASSIGLETQYFGPGTRLLVL.

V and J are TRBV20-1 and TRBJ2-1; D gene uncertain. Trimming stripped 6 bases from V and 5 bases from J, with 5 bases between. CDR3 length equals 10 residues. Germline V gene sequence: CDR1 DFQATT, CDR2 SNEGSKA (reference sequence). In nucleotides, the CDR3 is TGCAGTGCCGGGCACAATGAGCAGTTCTTC. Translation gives CSAGHNEQFF.

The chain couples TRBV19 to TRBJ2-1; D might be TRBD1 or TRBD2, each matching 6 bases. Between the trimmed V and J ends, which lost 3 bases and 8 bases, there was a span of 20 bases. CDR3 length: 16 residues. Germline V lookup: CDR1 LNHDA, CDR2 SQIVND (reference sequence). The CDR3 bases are TGTGCCAGTAGTATGGGACCCCCCGGAGGGGGGCATGAGCAGTTCTTC. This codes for CASSMGPPGGGHEQFF.

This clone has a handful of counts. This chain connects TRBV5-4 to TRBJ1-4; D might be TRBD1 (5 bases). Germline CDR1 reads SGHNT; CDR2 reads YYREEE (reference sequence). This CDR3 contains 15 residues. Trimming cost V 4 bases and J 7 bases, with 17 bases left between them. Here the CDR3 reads CASSRDGGGGEKLFF. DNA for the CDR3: TGTGCCAGCAGCCGGGACGGCGGAGGAGGTGAAAAACTGTTTTTT.

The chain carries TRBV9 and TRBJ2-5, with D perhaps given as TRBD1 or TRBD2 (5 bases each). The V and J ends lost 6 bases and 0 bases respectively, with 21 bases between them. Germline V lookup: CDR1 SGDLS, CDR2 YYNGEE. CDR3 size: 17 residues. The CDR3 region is CASIGGGGGLNQETQYF. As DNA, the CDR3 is TGTGCCAGCATCGGTGGGGGTGGCGGCCTGAACCAAGAGACCCAGTACTTC.

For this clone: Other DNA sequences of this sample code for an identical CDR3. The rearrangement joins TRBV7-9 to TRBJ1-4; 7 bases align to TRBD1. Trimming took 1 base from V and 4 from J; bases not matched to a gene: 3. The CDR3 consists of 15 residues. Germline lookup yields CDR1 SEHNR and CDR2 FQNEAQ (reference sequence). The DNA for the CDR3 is TGTGCCAGCAGCTTAGGGGGACAGTTTAATGAAAAACTGTTTTTT. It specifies CASSLGGQFNEKLFF.

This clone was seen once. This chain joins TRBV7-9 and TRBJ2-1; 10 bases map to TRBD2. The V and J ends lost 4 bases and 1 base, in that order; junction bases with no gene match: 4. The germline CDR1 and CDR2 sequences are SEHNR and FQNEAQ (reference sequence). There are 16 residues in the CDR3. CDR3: CASSSWTSGSYNEQFF. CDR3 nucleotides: TGTGCCAGCAGCTCCTGGACTAGCGGTTCCTACAATGAGCAGTTCTTC.

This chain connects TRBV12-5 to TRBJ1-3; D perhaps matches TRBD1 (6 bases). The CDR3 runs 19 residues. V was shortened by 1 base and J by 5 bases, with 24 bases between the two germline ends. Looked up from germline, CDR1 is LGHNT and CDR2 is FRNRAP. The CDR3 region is CASGLEGAGEAAHRNTIYF. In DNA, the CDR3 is TGTGCTAGTGGTTTGGAAGGGGCAGGGGAGGCAGCACATCGAAACACCATATATTTT.

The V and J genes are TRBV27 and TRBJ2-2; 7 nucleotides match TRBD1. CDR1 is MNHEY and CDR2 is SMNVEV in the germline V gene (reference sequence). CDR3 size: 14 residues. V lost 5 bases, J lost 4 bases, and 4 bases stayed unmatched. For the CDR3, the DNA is TGTGCCAGCAGTCCGGGACAGCGCACCGGGGAGCTGTTTTTT. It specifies CASSPGQRTGELFF.